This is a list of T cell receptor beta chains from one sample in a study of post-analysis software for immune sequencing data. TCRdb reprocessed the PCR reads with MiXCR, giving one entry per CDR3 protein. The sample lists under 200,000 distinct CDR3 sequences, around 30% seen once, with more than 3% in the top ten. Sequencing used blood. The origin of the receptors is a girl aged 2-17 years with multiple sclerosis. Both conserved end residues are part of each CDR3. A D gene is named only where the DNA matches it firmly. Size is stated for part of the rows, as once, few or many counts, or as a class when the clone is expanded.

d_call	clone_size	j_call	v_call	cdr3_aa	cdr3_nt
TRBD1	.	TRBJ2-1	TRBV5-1	CASSLLVQGQGNNEQFF	TGCGCCAGCAGCTTATTGGTTCAGGGACAGGGAAACAATGAGCAGTTCTTC
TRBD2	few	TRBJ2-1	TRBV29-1	CSVHTSGSGEQFF	TGCAGCGTTCATACTAGCGGGAGTGGTGAGCAGTTCTTC
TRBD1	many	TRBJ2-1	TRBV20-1	CSARGQNNEQFF	TGCAGTGCTAGGGGACAGAACAATGAGCAGTTCTTC
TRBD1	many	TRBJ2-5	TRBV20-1	CSARDRGRSETQYF	TGCAGTGCCAGGGACAGGGGGCGATCAGAGACCCAGTACTTC
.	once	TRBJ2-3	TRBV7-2	CASSQLGVAELTDTQYF	TGTGCCAGCAGCCAACTCGGGGTAGCGGAACTCACAGATACGCAGTATTTT
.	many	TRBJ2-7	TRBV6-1	CATDNRGRNEQYF	TGTGCCACCGACAACCGGGGGCGGAACGAGCAGTACTTC
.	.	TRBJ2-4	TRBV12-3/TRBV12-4	CASSSRDPVNIQYF	TGTGCCAGCAGTTCCCGGGACCCCGTGAACATTCAGTACTTC
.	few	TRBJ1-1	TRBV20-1	CSATSPQTDTEAFF	TGCAGTGCCACTAGTCCCCAAACTGACACTGAAGCTTTCTTT
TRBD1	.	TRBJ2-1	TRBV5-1	CASSSSSGGITNEQFF	TGCGCCAGCAGCTCCTCGTCAGGGGGCATCACGAATGAGCAGTTCTTC
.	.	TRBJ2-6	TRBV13	CASSLPRASGANVPTF	TGTGCCAGTAGCCTCCCTCGGGCGTCTGGGGCCAACGTCCCGACTTTC
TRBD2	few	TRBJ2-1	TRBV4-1	CASSSLGTSVRETQFF	TGCGCCAGCAGCTCGCTGGGGACTAGCGTTCGAGAGACCCAGTTCTTC
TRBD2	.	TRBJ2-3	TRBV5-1	CASSLRPSGGTDTQYF	TGCGCCAGCAGCTTGAGGCCTAGCGGGGGCACAGATACGCAGTATTTT
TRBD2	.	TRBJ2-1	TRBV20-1	CSAREGTSFWETQFF	TGCAGTGCTAGAGAGGGGACTAGTTTTTGGGAGACCCAGTTCTTC
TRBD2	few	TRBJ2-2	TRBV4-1	CASSQETAGERNTGELFF	TGCGCCAGCAGCCAAGAAACCGCGGGGGAGAGGAACACCGGGGAGCTGTTTTTT
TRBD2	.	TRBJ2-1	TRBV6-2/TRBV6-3	CASSRARLAGVEGGQFF	TGTGCCAGCAGCCGCGCCCGACTAGCGGGAGTGGAAGGTGGGCAGTTCTTC
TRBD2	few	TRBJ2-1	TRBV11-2	CASSAGTSVSYNEQFF	TGTGCCAGCAGCGCCGGGACTAGCGTGTCCTACAATGAGCAGTTCTTC
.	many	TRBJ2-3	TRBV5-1	CASSLGQITDTQYF	TGCGCCAGCAGCTTGGGACAGATCACAGATACGCAGTATTTT
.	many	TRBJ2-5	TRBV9	CASSPNLGTGMGSETQYF	TGTGCCAGCAGCCCCAACCTGGGCACGGGGATGGGGTCTGAGACCCAGTACTTC
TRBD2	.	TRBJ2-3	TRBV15	CATSRDSPGRADTQYF	TGTGCCACCAGCAGAGATTCCCCAGGGAGGGCAGATACGCAGTATTTT
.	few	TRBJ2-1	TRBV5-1	CASSPRGANYNEQFF	TGCGCCAGCAGCCCAAGGGGGGCGAATTACAATGAGCAGTTCTTC
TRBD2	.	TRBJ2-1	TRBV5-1	CASSEPGLASVSEQFF	TGCGCCAGCAGCGAACCGGGACTAGCGAGCGTTAGTGAGCAGTTCTTC
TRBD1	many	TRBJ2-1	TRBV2	CASSERGYRGFPFF	TGTGCCAGCAGTGAACGTGGGTACAGGGGGTTCCCGTTCTTC
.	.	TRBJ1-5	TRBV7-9	CASCNGGDNQPQHF	TGTGCCAGCTGTAACGGAGGGGACAATCAGCCCCAGCATTTT
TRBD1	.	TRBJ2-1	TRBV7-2	CASSRIAAGTGNNEQFF	TGTGCCAGCAGCCGGATCGCCGCCGGGACAGGGAACAATGAGCAGTTCTTC
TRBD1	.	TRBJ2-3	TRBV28	CASSSEGARGTDTRYF	TGTGCCAGCAGTTCAGAGGGGGCTCGGGGCACAGATACGCGGTATTTT
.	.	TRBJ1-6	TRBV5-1	CASSFDKSPLHF	TGCGCCAGCAGCTTCGACAAATCACCCCTCCACTTT
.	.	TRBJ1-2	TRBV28	CASNRANYGYTF	TGTGCCAGCAACAGAGCTAACTATGGCTACACCTTC
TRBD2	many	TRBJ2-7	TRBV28	CASSRLAGGIWAYEQYF	TGTGCCAGCAGCAGACTAGCGGGAGGAATCTGGGCCTACGAGCAGTACTTC
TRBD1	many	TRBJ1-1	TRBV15	CATSRPRDRNEAFF	TGTGCCACCAGCCGCCCCCGGGACAGAAATGAAGCTTTCTTT
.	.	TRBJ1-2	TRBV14	CASSQDPRGARDGYTF	TGTGCCAGCAGCCAAGATCCTCGGGGGGCTCGGGATGGCTACACCTTC
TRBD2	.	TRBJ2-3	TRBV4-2	CASSQDLAGGPSDTQYF	TGTGCCAGCAGCCAAGATCTAGCGGGAGGGCCGTCAGATACGCAGTATTTT
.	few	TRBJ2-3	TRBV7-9	CASSFGGTSTDTQYF	TGTGCCAGCAGCTTCGGTGGGACTAGCACAGATACGCAGTATTTT
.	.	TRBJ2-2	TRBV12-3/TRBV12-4	CASSLTDPLLGLFF	TGTGCCAGCAGTTTGACAGATCCATTGCTCGGGCTGTTTTTT
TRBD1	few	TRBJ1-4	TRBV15	CATSRAGQGRANEKLFF	TGTGCCACCAGCAGGGCGGGACAGGGTCGGGCTAATGAAAAACTGTTTTTT
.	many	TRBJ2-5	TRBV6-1	CASSPLRTSRRTQYF	TGTGCCAGCAGTCCCCTGAGGACTTCCCGACGGACCCAGTACTTC
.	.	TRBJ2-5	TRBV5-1	CASSLAQSRETQDF	TGCGCCAGCAGCTTGGCCCAGAGCCGGGAGACCCAGGACTTC
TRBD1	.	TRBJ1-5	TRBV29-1	CSVTGTGPSDQPQHF	TGCAGCGTTACGGGGACAGGCCCCTCGGACCAGCCCCAGCATTTT
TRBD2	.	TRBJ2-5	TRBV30	CAWSRLAGDQETQYF	TGTGCCTGGAGTCGACTAGCGGGAGACCAAGAGACCCAGTACTTC
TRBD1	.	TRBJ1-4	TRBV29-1	CSARRDRGQLFF	TGCAGCGCTCGGCGTGACAGGGGGCAACTGTTTTTT
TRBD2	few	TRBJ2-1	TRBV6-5	CASSFSGTTYNEQFF	TGTGCCAGCAGCTTTAGCGGGACCACCTACAATGAGCAGTTCTTC
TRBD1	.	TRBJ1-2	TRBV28	CASSSRQGRGYTF	TGTGCCAGCAGTTCGAGACAGGGACGGGGCTACACCTTC
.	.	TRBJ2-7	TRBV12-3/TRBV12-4	CASSLASPGEQYF	TGTGCCAGCAGTTTAGCTTCCCCGGGGGAGCAGTACTTC
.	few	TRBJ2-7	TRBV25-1	CASSELGRTYYEQYF	TGTGCCAGCAGTGAATTGGGACGGACCTACTACGAGCAGTACTTC
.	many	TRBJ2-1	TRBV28	CASGREQFF	TGTGCCAGCGGCAGGGAGCAGTTCTTC
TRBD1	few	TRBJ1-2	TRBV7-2	CASTPGQGSRYGYTF	TGTGCCAGCACCCCGGGACAGGGTTCTCGGTATGGCTACACCTTC
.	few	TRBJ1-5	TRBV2	CASSEFTNQPQHF	TGTGCCAGCAGTGAATTCACTAATCAGCCCCAGCATTTT
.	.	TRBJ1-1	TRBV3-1	CASSRRAQALGTEAFF	TGTGCCAGCAGCCGCCGGGCCCAGGCCCTGGGTACTGAAGCTTTCTTT
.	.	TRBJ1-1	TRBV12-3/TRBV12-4	CASSTDRLGPEAFF	TGTGCCAGCAGTACAGACAGACTTGGCCCTGAAGCTTTCTTT
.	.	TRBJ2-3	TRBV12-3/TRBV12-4	CASSILADTQYF	TGTGCCAGCAGCATCCTGGCAGATACGCAGTATTTT
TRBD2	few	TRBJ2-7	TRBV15	CATSRATSGGKSSYEQYF	TGTGCCACCAGCAGGGCAACTAGCGGGGGGAAAAGCTCCTACGAGCAGTACTTC
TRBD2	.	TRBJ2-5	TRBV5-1	CASSSFQSAGAHQEAQYF	TGCGCCAGCAGCTCTTTCCAATCAGCGGGGGCCCACCAAGAGGCCCAGTACTTC
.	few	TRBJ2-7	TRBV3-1	CASSLTRGRAGQYF	TGTGCCAGCAGCCTAACCCGGGGAAGGGCCGGGCAGTACTTC
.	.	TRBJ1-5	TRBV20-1	CSAIGGARQPQHF	TGCAGTGCCATTGGGGGCGCGCGTCAGCCCCAGCATTTT